The rows below give T cell receptor beta chains drawn from one sample of a study of blood T cell repertoires in COVID-19. Data came from immunoSEQ multiplex PCR; TCRdb stores just in-frame clones and leaves some out. Of 150,000 to 200,000 clones listed, more than 75% are singletons. The specimen sequenced was peripheral blood. Receptors were obtained from a human donor in a cohort sampled during active COVID-19. CDR3s include the opening cysteine and the closing phenylalanine or tryptophan. The D gene is left open where the match is weak. The listing skips clone size in some rows; elsewhere it reads once, few, many or a size class.

cdr3_nt cdr3_aa j_call clone_size v_call d_call
TGTGCCAGCAGAGAACAGGGTAACACTGAAGCTTTCTTT CASREQGNTEAFF TRBJ1-1 once TRBV12-3/TRBV12-4 -
TGCGCCAGCAGCTTGGGCTTGTCAGGGGGAACCTACGAGCAGTACTTC CASSLGLSGGTYEQYF TRBJ2-7 - TRBV5-1 TRBD1
TGTGCCAGCAGCCAAGGCAAAGGGGGCATTAAGGAAAAACTGTTTTTT CASSQGKGGIKEKLFF TRBJ1-4 - TRBV3-1/TRBV3-2 TRBD1
TGTGCCAGCAGCTTAGTTGAGGCCGGGGAGCTGTTTTTT CASSLVEAGELFF TRBJ2-2 few TRBV11-2 -
TGTGCCAGCAGCCGGGTGGACAGACAGAAAGAGACCCAGTACTTC CASSRVDRQKETQYF TRBJ2-5 - TRBV3-1/TRBV3-2 -
TGTGCCAGCAGCTTGCTAGGGGATGGCTACACCTTC CASSLLGDGYTF TRBJ1-2 - TRBV5-6 -
TGTGCCAGCAGTTACTCGAAGGGGGGGAACTATGGCTACACCTTC CASSYSKGGNYGYTF TRBJ1-2 - TRBV6-5 -
TGTGCCAGCAGCGTAGTAGGGGGATCCGCAGATACGCAGTATTTT CASSVVGGSADTQYF TRBJ2-3 once TRBV9 -
TGTGCCAGCAGTTACCCAGGGCACGGGGGCGGGAGAAGGGATGAGCAGTTCTTC CASSYPGHGGGRRDEQFF TRBJ2-1 - TRBV6-2/TRBV6-3 -
TGCGCCAGCAGTGAAATTGGGGCGTCCAAGACAGGGAGGAACACCGGGGAGCTGTTTTTT CASSEIGASKTGRNTGELFF TRBJ2-2 - TRBV10-2 TRBD1
TGTGCCAGCAGTCGACAGACAGATACGCAGTATTTT CASSRQTDTQYF TRBJ2-3 - TRBV6-6 -
TGTGCCAGCAGCTTATACGAGGTTGGATACAACACTGAAGCTTTCTTT CASSLYEVGYNTEAFF TRBJ1-1 - TRBV7-2 -
TGTGCCACCAGTGGAGCCGGGAGCCGGACCGGGGAGCTGTTTTTT CATSGAGSRTGELFF TRBJ2-2 - TRBV24-1 -
TGTGCCAGCAGGGAGGTGGGTAACAGTGAGCAGTTCTTC CASREVGNSEQFF TRBJ2-1 - TRBV6-6 -
TGTGCCAGCAGCTTAGAATATACACCAACCCTCCACTTT CASSLEYTPTLHF TRBJ1-6 - TRBV11-3 -
TGTGCCAGCAGCTTACGAGAACCGGGACAGTTCCACGAGCAGTACTTC CASSLREPGQFHEQYF TRBJ2-7 - TRBV7-9 TRBD1
TGTGCCAGTAGTATGGGCCACACAGAGACCCAGTACTTC CASSMGHTETQYF TRBJ2-5 - TRBV19 -
TGTGCCAGCAGCTCCGGACATTGGATGGCAGATACGCAGTATTTT CASSSGHWMADTQYF TRBJ2-3 - TRBV7-9 -
TGTGCCAGTAGTATTAGCGGGGGGGCAACCGGGGAGCTGTTTTTT CASSISGGATGELFF TRBJ2-2 - TRBV19 TRBD2
TGTGCCAGCACTAGCTCCTACAATGAGCAGTTCTTC CASTSSYNEQFF TRBJ2-1 - TRBV27 -
TGTGCCAGCAGCTTAGACATGATCAGCTATGGCTACACCTTC CASSLDMISYGYTF TRBJ1-2 once TRBV5-5 -
TGCGCCAGCAGCCTTCCTGGACTAGCGGGAGTCACTGAGCAGTTCTTC CASSLPGLAGVTEQFF TRBJ2-1 - TRBV4-1 TRBD2
TGTGCCAGCAGCGGCGCCCGGGATCAGCCCCAGCATTTT CASSGARDQPQHF TRBJ1-5 - TRBV11-2 -
TGTGCCAGCAGGCAGGGCGATAGCTTCTACGAGCAGTACTTC CASRQGDSFYEQYF TRBJ2-7 - TRBV2 -
TGTGCCAGCAGCTTAAGGGGACGTACCGGGACAGGAGCCAGGGGGGAAGCTTTCTTT CASSLRGRTGTGARGEAFF TRBJ1-1 - TRBV11-2 TRBD1
TGTGCCTGGAGTAACCCCCCACCCCCTAGCGGGAGGGCAGAGACCCAGTACTTC CAWSNPPPPSGRAETQYF TRBJ2-5 - TRBV30 TRBD2
TGCGCCAGCAGCTCCGGGACAGACAATCAGCCCCAGCATTTT CASSSGTDNQPQHF TRBJ1-5 - TRBV23-1 TRBD1
TGCAGCGTTGAATTGGAGGGGGCGGCCAGCTACACCTTC CSVELEGAASYTF TRBJ1-2 - TRBV29-1 TRBD1
TGTGCCTGGAGTCGCCAAGGGGTTTACTATGGCTACACCTTC CAWSRQGVYYGYTF TRBJ1-2 - TRBV30 -
TGTGCCAGCTCTAGGGGACAGCTCTATGGCTACACCTTC CASSRGQLYGYTF TRBJ1-2 - TRBV7-2 TRBD1
TGTGCCAGCAGCAATGTAGCGGGGGGGCGGGAGACCCAGTACTTC CASSNVAGGRETQYF TRBJ2-5 - TRBV5-4 TRBD2
TGTGCCAGCAGCCAAGGAATGGAGGAGACCCAGTACTTC CASSQGMEETQYF TRBJ2-5 - TRBV4-2 -
TGTGCCATCAGGACAGAAGTTAAAAACATTCAGTACTTC CAIRTEVKNIQYF TRBJ2-4 once TRBV10-3 -
TGTGCCAGCAGCCCAAGGGGGCTAGCGGGAGGGAGGGAGCAGTACTTC CASSPRGLAGGREQYF TRBJ2-7 - TRBV7-8 TRBD2
TGTGCCAGCTCTCAGGGACTCCCGGGGAATGAGCAGTTCTTC CASSQGLPGNEQFF TRBJ2-1 - TRBV18 -
TGTGCCAGCAGCTTGGTACCTGGACTAACTACAAAAGAGACCCAGTACTTC CASSLVPGLTTKETQYF TRBJ2-5 - TRBV5-4 -
TGTGCCAGCAGCCAAGGGTTACGGCAGGCCCAAGAGACCCAGTACTTC CASSQGLRQAQETQYF TRBJ2-5 - TRBV3-1/TRBV3-2 -
TGTGCCAGCAGTTACGGACAGGGCTTGGAGACCCAGTACTTC CASSYGQGLETQYF TRBJ2-5 - TRBV6-5 TRBD1
TGTGCCAGCAGTTTAACGGGACTATCCTACGAGCAGTACTTC CASSLTGLSYEQYF TRBJ2-7 - TRBV28 TRBD2
TGTGCCAGCAGCTTAGAGGGGGGGCACATCACTGAAGCTTTCTTT CASSLEGGHITEAFF TRBJ1-1 - TRBV11-2 -
TGTGCCAGCAGTTTTAGGAAGGGGTTAGGAGAGACCCAGTACTTC CASSFRKGLGETQYF TRBJ2-5 - TRBV28 -
TGCGCCAGCAGTGTGAGCGCGAACACCGGGGAGCTGTTTTTT CASSVSANTGELFF TRBJ2-2 - TRBV10-1 -
TGTGCCAGCAGCCGCGACAGAGAAAATCAGCCCCAGCATTTT CASSRDRENQPQHF TRBJ1-5 once TRBV7-9 -
TGCGCCAGCAGCCAAGCCCGGACAGGGGACCGAGACGAGCAGTACTTC CASSQARTGDRDEQYF TRBJ2-7 once TRBV4-1 TRBD1
TGTGCCAGCAGCTTAGCCACAGGGGAAGAGACCCAGTACTTC CASSLATGEETQYF TRBJ2-5 - TRBV7-9 TRBD1
TGTGCCAGCAGCCAGGGGACTAGCGGGAGGTTAAGCACAGATACGCAGTATTTT CASSQGTSGRLSTDTQYF TRBJ2-3 - TRBV4-2 TRBD2
TGTGCCAGCAGACCACCGGGACTAGCGGGAGGTGAGCAGTACTTC CASRPPGLAGGEQYF TRBJ2-7 - TRBV7-2 TRBD2
TGCGCCAGCAGCCCGGGAGGGCGGGGGACCCTTTACAATGAGCAGTTCTTC CASSPGGRGTLYNEQFF TRBJ2-1 - TRBV5-1 TRBD2
TGTGCCAGCAGGGAGGGACAGGGGGCGAAATCCACTGAAGCTTTCTTT CASREGQGAKSTEAFF TRBJ1-1 - TRBV27 TRBD1
TGTGCCAGCAGTCGGGACTCCATCCTTAGGGAGCAGTACTTC CASSRDSILREQYF TRBJ2-7 - TRBV27 -
TGTGCCAGCAGCCCAGGACAGGGCACTGAAGCTTTCTTT CASSPGQGTEAFF TRBJ1-1 once TRBV5-6 TRBD1
TGTGCCAGTAGTATAGGGGACAGGGGGATCACTGAAGCTTTCTTT CASSIGDRGITEAFF TRBJ1-1 few TRBV19 TRBD1
TGTGCCAGCTTTGACAGGGGACGTAGCAATCAGCCCCAGCATTTT CASFDRGRSNQPQHF TRBJ1-5 - TRBV6-5 TRBD1
TGTGCCAGCAGCGAGCAGGGATGGGACACTGAAGCTTTCTTT CASSEQGWDTEAFF TRBJ1-1 - TRBV7-9 -
TGTGCCAGCAGTGCTACACAGGGGGCGGCTGGAAACACCATATATTTT CASSATQGAAGNTIYF TRBJ1-3 - TRBV6-1 TRBD1